This passage covers 17 T cell receptor beta chains from one sample sequenced in a study of blood T cell repertoires in COVID-19. Method: immunoSEQ multiplex PCR; TCRdb's copy keeps in-frame clones and lacks some. Of approximately 110,000 clones detected, roughly 80% appear once; the ten largest clones hold 20% to 25%. Sequenced input: peripheral blood. The receptors here all came from a man between 70 and 80 years old with active or convalescent COVID-19.

This clone was recorded only once. V is TRBV5-1 and J is TRBJ2-7, with 7 bases lining up with TRBD2. Germline-derived CDR1 and CDR2 are SGHRS and YFSETQ. Unmatched junction bases numbered 10, after V lost 4 bases and J lost 6 bases. The CDR3 has 14 residues. This chain's CDR3 is CASSPGTNPGEQYF. CDR3 coding DNA: TGCGCCAGCAGCCCCGGGACTAATCCCGGCGAGCAGTACTTC. Full variable domain (outside the CDR3, taken from reference TRBV5-1 and TRBJ2-7): KAGVTQTPRYLIKTRGQQVTLSCSPISGHRSVSWYQQTPGQGLQFLFEYFSETQRNKGNFPGRFSGRQFSNSRSEMNVSTLELGDSALYLCASSPGTNPGEQYFGPGTRLTVT.

This rearrangement joins TRBV14 to TRBJ2-1, with 8 positions matching TRBD2. The trim removed 4 bases at V and 4 bases at J, leaving 12 bases unmatched. The CDR3 sequence is 17 residues long. Germline loops: CDR1 SGHDN, CDR2 FVKESK. CDR3 amino acids: CASSPPPGLGRYNEQFF. The CDR3 region has the DNA TGTGCCAGCAGCCCACCCCCGGGACTAGGGCGGTACAATGAGCAGTTCTTC.

The chain combines TRBV27 with TRBJ2-7; D not certain. Germline V gene data show CDR1 as MNHEY and CDR2 as SMNVEV (reference sequence). Trimming cost V 4 bases and J 0 bases, with 7 bases left between them. The length of the CDR3 is 13 residues. The CDR3 nucleotides are TGTGCCAGCAGTTCCGGAGACTCCTACGAGCAGTACTTC. It is translated as CASSSGDSYEQYF.

The V call is TRBV18, the J call TRBJ1-1; no definite D call. Trimming removed 9 bases from V and 3 bases from J, with 14 bases in between. The CDR3 runs to 13 residues. Germline V CDR1 and CDR2: KGHSH, LQKENI. In DNA form, the CDR3 reads TGTGCCAGTTCGGGTCTTCGGGACACTGAAGCTTTCTTT. Amino acid sequence: CASSGLRDTEAFF.

The rearrangement joins TRBV5-4 to TRBJ1-5; 7 positions agree with TRBD1. The V and J ends lost 4 bases and 2 bases, in that order; junction bases with no gene match: 3. The CDR3 is made up of 14 amino acids. Germline loops: CDR1 SGHNT, CDR2 YYREEE (reference sequence). The DNA for the CDR3 is TGTGCCAGCAGCAACAGGGGAGGCAATCAGCCCCAGCATTTT. The encoded protein is CASSNRGGNQPQHF.

This clone was counted a single time. The V call is TRBV16, the J call TRBJ1-5; 7 bases are a match to TRBD1. The CDR3 length is 14 residues. V trimming: 3 bases; J trimming: 2 bases; junction bases outside the gene matches: 1. Germline V gene data show CDR1 as KGHSY and CDR2 as FQNENV. CDR3: CASSHGQGNQPQHF. For the CDR3, the DNA is TGTGCCAGCAGCCATGGACAGGGCAATCAGCCCCAGCATTTT.

The CDR3 spells CASSLGPGWSNEQFF. The DNA of the CDR3 is TGCGCCAGCAGCTTGGGCCCAGGGTGGAGCAATGAGCAGTTCTTC. The V gene is TRBV5-1, the J gene TRBJ2-1, with D possibly matching TRBD1 (5 bases). Germline CDR1 is SGHRS and CDR2 is YFSETQ. The CDR3 runs to 15 residues. Trimming removed 0 bases from V and 6 bases from J, with 13 bases in between.

The V gene is TRBV4-1, the J gene TRBJ2-1, with 8 bases lining up with TRBD2. Germline V CDR1 and CDR2: MGHRA, YSYEKL. Trimming removed 1 base from V and 5 bases from J; junction bases left unmatched: 7. This CDR3 region has 16 residues. In nucleotides, the CDR3 is TGCGCCAGCAGCCAAGGGATGGGACTAGTCGACAATGAGCAGTTCTTC. Protein: CASSQGMGLVDNEQFF.

The rearrangement joins TRBV4-1 to TRBJ2-3; 10 nucleotides match TRBD2. This CDR3 has 17 amino acids. CDR1 is MGHRA and CDR2 is YSYEKL in the germline V gene. Unmatched junction bases numbered 13, after V lost 3 bases and J lost 7 bases. CDR3 nucleotides: TGCGCCAGCAGCCAGAACCTAGCGGGAGCCGTCACGAATACGCAGTATTTT. Translation gives CASSQNLAGAVTNTQYF.

The chain uses TRBV2 and TRBJ2-5; D might be TRBD2 (5 bases). CDR3 length: 13 amino acids. Per the germline V gene, CDR1 is SNHLY and CDR2 is FYNNEI. The V and J ends lost 4 bases and 10 bases respectively, with 16 bases between them. The CDR3 protein is CASSASVGENQYF. In DNA form, the CDR3 reads TGTGCCAGCAGTGCTTCAGTCGGGGAAAACCAGTACTTC.

This clone was detected only once. CDR3 nucleotide sequence: TGTGCCAGCAGTTCGGAGGGAGGGGAGACCCAGTACTTC. Protein product: CASSSEGGETQYF. This chain joins TRBV2 and TRBJ2-5; 7 nucleotides align to TRBD2. This CDR3 has 13 residues. Germline CDR1 is SNHLY and CDR2 is FYNNEI. V trimming: 5 bases; J trimming: 5 bases; junction bases outside the gene matches: 5.

The V gene is TRBV2, the J gene TRBJ2-2; 7 bases fit TRBD1. V lost 6 bases and J lost 7; bases outside the gene matches: 8. CDR3 length equals 14 residues. Germline V lookup: CDR1 SNHLY, CDR2 FYNNEI. DNA of the CDR3: TGTGCCAGCAGCGAACAGGGGATTGGCGGGGAGCTGTTTTTT. Amino acids: CASSEQGIGGELFF.

The rearrangement uses TRBV5-5 and TRBJ2-2, with TRBD2 as a possible D gene (5 bases). Trimming stripped 1 base from V and 2 bases from J, with 9 bases between. Germline CDR1 is SGHKS and CDR2 is YYEKEE (reference sequence). This CDR3 has 15 residues. CDR3 in amino acids: CASSLPGRNTGELFF. Here the CDR3 DNA reads TGTGCCAGCAGCTTGCCGGGGAGAAACACCGGGGAGCTGTTTTTT. The entire variable domain, with the rest obtained from reference TRBV5-5 and TRBJ2-2, is as follows: DAGVTQSPTHLIKTRGQQVTLRCSPISGHKSVSWYQQVLGQGPQFIFQYYEKEERGRGNFPDRFSARQFPNYSSELNVNALLLGDSALYLCASSLPGRNTGELFFGEGSRLTVL.

The chain carries TRBV6-5 and TRBJ1-2; no clear D. The germline V gene encodes CDR1 MNHEY and CDR2 SVGAGI. The CDR3 totals 15 residues. The V gene lost 2 bases and the J gene lost 5 bases, with 15 bases spanning the gap. The chain's CDR3 is CASSYGSSGGYGYTF. The CDR3 DNA reads as TGTGCCAGCAGTTACGGGTCCTCCGGAGGGTATGGCTACACCTTC.

This clone has just a few counts. This rearrangement joins TRBV28 to TRBJ1-4; possible D gene TRBD1, 5 bases. The CDR3 length is 16 residues. In germline, CDR1 is MDHEN, CDR2 SYDVKM. Trimming left V 5 bases short and J 4 bases short, with 17 bases between. CDR3 bases: TGTGCCAGCAGTCCACCTCGTCCGGGACTTAATGAAAAACTGTTTTTT. This gives the protein CASSPPRPGLNEKLFF.

J is TRBJ2-1 and V is TRBV7-2, with a weak D call TRBD1 (5 bases). Germline CDR1 SGHTA, CDR2 FQGNSA. The CDR3 spans 17 residues. The V gene lost 4 bases and the J gene lost 0 bases, with 16 bases spanning the gap. The CDR3 nucleotides are TGTGCCAGCAGCTCGAATAAACGACAGATCTCCTACAATGAGCAGTTCTTC. Translation gives CASSSNKRQISYNEQFF. The full variable domain, completed using reference TRBV7-2 and TRBJ2-1, is GAGVSQSPSNKVTEKGKDVELRCDPISGHTALYWYRQSLGQGLEFLIYFQGNSAPDKSGLPSDRFSAERTGGSVSTLTIQRTQQEDSAVYLCASSSNKRQISYNEQFFGPGTRLTVL.

The chain recombines TRBV10-3 with TRBJ1-5; a possible D gene is TRBD1 (6 bases). The germline gives CDR1 ENHRY, CDR2 SYGVKD. The CDR3 is 14 amino acids. Trimming cost V 5 bases and J 0 bases, with 8 bases left between them. Here the CDR3 reads CAISRQDSNQPQHF. The DNA of the CDR3 is TGTGCCATCAGTCGACAGGATAGCAATCAGCCCCAGCATTTT.